Listed here are 14 T cell receptor beta chains from one sample, sequenced in a study of CD4+ T cells in melanoma. The assay was immunoSEQ multiplex PCR, and TCRdb's table has in-frame clones only and misses some. This sample has around 13,000 clones, with roughly 72% found just once. The sequenced material came from cells from a culture (not recorded whether cultured in vitro). All receptors come from a human donor with melanoma.

This clone was counted between two and nine times. The chain recombines TRBV19 with TRBJ2-1, with 9 bases fitting TRBD1. With V trimmed by 5 bases and J by 5 bases, 7 bases remained unmatched. This CDR3 has 15 amino acids. The germline V gene encodes CDR1 LNHDA and CDR2 SQIVND (reference sequence). This CDR3 reads CASSAGQGMNNEQFF. CDR3 sequence (DNA): TGTGCCAGTAGTGCCGGACAGGGGATGAACAATGAGCAGTTCTTC.

This chain joins TRBV27 and TRBJ1-2, with 7 bases aligning to TRBD1. CDR3 length equals 14 residues. V was pared by 5 bases and J by 8 bases, with 11 bases of the junction left unmatched. Germline V gene lookup returns CDR1 MNHEY and CDR2 SMNVEV (reference sequence). CDR3 in DNA: TGTGCCAGCAGTCGAGAGGGACAGATGCCGGGCTACACCTTC. Its protein product is CASSREGQMPGYTF.

The chain recombines TRBV7-2 with TRBJ2-2, with 7 bases matching TRBD2. Trimming removed 0 bases from V and 4 bases from J; junction bases left unmatched: 5. The germline V gene has CDR1 SGHTA and CDR2 FQGNSA. This CDR3 has 16 amino acids. The DNA for the CDR3 is TGTGCCAGCAGCTTAGCGCTCCGGGGGGTCACCGGGGAGCTGTTTTTT. Its translation is CASSLALRGVTGELFF.

The V call is TRBV5-1, the J call TRBJ2-3; 9 nucleotides line up with TRBD2. V dropped 0 bases and J dropped 5; count of bases not matched to a gene: 4. CDR3 size: 15 residues. Germline lookup yields CDR1 SGHRS and CDR2 YFSETQ. CDR3 residues: CASSLVGGGGDTQYF. The CDR3 bases are TGCGCCAGCAGCTTGGTCGGCGGGGGGGGAGATACGCAGTATTTT.

The V gene is TRBV19, the J gene TRBJ2-1; unclear D gene. This CDR3 contains 13 residues. Germline V lookup: CDR1 LNHDA, CDR2 SQIVND (reference sequence). The germline V and J ends were trimmed by 5 bases and 7 bases, with 12 bases remaining between them. The CDR3 coding sequence is TGTGCCAGTAGTTCGACGTTTGGGAATGAGCAGTTCTTC. It is translated as CASSSTFGNEQFF.

This clone was observed once. This chain links TRBV21-1 with TRBJ1-5. TRBV21-1 is designated a pseudogene. The CDR3 sequence is 17 residues long. CDR3 sequence (DNA): TGTGCCAGCAGCAGGGGAGGAAGGCCTCGGACCAATCAGCCCCAGCATTTT. Translated: CASSRGGRPRTNQPQHF.

This clone was seen only a few times. The V and J genes are TRBV6-6 and TRBJ1-6; the D gene is possibly TRBD1 (5 bases). V lost 2 bases and J 5 bases, leaving 13 bases between the germline ends. The CDR3 is made up of 16 amino acids. The germline gives CDR1 MNHNY, CDR2 SVGAGI (reference sequence). The CDR3 sequence: CASSYKVARDNSPLHF. The CDR3 DNA sequence: TGTGCCAGCAGTTACAAAGTTGCCAGGGATAATTCACCCCTCCACTTT.

V usage is TRBV9 and J usage is TRBJ2-1, with D perhaps matching TRBD2 (5 bases). Germline-derived CDR1 and CDR2 are SGDLS and YYNGEE. This CDR3 comprises 14 residues. V dropped 1 base and J dropped 6 bases, with 11 bases sitting between them. The CDR3 protein is CASSVTGRANEQFF. The CDR3 coding sequence is TGTGCCAGCAGCGTAACGGGGAGAGCCAATGAGCAGTTCTTC.

The CDR3 bases are TGTGCCAGCAGTGAAGGGTTGAGCAATCAGCCCCAGCATTTT. This sequence encodes CASSEGLSNQPQHF. The J gene is TRBJ1-5, the V gene TRBV2; D not certain. V was trimmed by 1 base and J by 1 base, leaving 5 bases between them. The CDR3 runs to 14 residues. Per the germline V gene, CDR1 is SNHLY and CDR2 is FYNNEI.

The chain combines TRBV2 with TRBJ2-7; 8 bases fit TRBD2. The germline V gene has CDR1 SNHLY and CDR2 FYNNEI. There are 13 residues in the CDR3. The ends lost 4 bases at V and 3 bases at J; junction bases unmatched: 2. CDR3 nucleotides: TGTGCCAGCAGTGGGGGACTAGTCTACGAGCAGTACTTC. Protein sequence: CASSGGLVYEQYF.

This clone appeared a single time. The gene calls are TRBV5-1 and TRBJ2-3, with 10 bases fitting TRBD1. J gave up 8 bases and V 4 bases, and 10 bases lay outside the gene matches. CDR3 size: 15 residues. From germline, CDR1 is SGHRS and CDR2 YFSETQ. CDR3 coding DNA: TGCGCCAGCAGCGGTGGGACAGGGGTGAGGATTACGCAGTATTTT. Protein: CASSGGTGVRITQYF. Filled out from reference TRBV5-1 and TRBJ2-3, the complete variable domain reads KAGVTQTPRYLIKTRGQQVTLSCSPISGHRSVSWYQQTPGQGLQFLFEYFSETQRNKGNFPGRFSGRQFSNSRSEMNVSTLELGDSALYLCASSGGTGVRITQYFGPGTRLTVL.

This CDR3 is CARPGQGANEQYF. CDR3 bases: TGTGCCAGACCGGGACAGGGGGCCAACGAGCAGTACTTC. The rearrangement joins TRBV2 to TRBJ2-7, with 12 positions matching TRBD1. Trimming removed 9 bases from V and 5 bases from J; junction bases left unmatched: 5. CDR3 length equals 13 residues. Looked up from germline, CDR1 is SNHLY and CDR2 is FYNNEI.

A few counts support this clone. The V and J genes are TRBV7-9 and TRBJ1-2; 7 positions match TRBD1. This CDR3 contains 14 residues. The trim removed 5 bases at V and 7 bases at J, leaving 10 bases unmatched. The V gene's germline CDR1 is SEHNR and CDR2 FQNEAQ (reference sequence). CDR3 in amino acids: CASSTQARGLGYTF. Written as DNA, the CDR3 is TGTGCCAGCAGCACCCAGGCAAGGGGGCTTGGCTACACCTTC.

The V gene is TRBV6-4, the J gene TRBJ2-3, with D uncertain. The CDR3 is made up of 14 amino acids. Germline CDR1 and CDR2: MRHNA and SNTAGT. V was trimmed by 3 bases and J by 4 bases, leaving 11 bases between them. CDR3 loop: CASSDWAGSDTQYF. CDR3 DNA sequence: TGTGCCAGCAGTGATTGGGCTGGCTCAGATACGCAGTATTTT.